These 26 T cell receptor beta chains came from one sample sequenced in a study of blood T cell repertoires in COVID-19. Profiling relied on immunoSEQ multiplex PCR, and the TCRdb table lists in-frame clones only, not all of them. The sample comprises a few hundred thousand clones, around 87% of which are singletons, and approximately 8.1% rests with the top ten. The sequenced sample was peripheral blood. These receptors all stem from a woman between 50 and 59 years old who had recovered from COVID-19.

This chain joins TRBV21-1 and TRBJ1-2; TRBD1 is the table's D call and was not checked against the DNA. TRBV21-1 is deemed a pseudogene. This CDR3 spans 16 amino acids. This CDR3 reads CASSKERRGRNYGYTF. The CDR3 DNA is TGTGCCAGCAGTAAAGAGAGGAGGGGGCGAAACTATGGCTACACCTTC.

This clone was found once. The chain uses TRBV9 and TRBJ1-2, with 9 bases matching TRBD1. Germline V lookup: CDR1 SGDLS, CDR2 YYNGEE. The CDR3 has 14 amino acids. Trimming removed 4 bases from V and 2 bases from J; junction bases left unmatched: 3. The CDR3 here is CASSLQGANYGYTF. CDR3 sequence (DNA): TGTGCCAGCAGCTTACAGGGGGCCAACTATGGCTACACCTTC.

V is TRBV7-2 and J is TRBJ2-5; TRBD2 agrees at 11 bases. The CDR3 contains 16 residues. V gave up 2 bases and J gave up 4 bases; unmatched junction bases: 6. From germline, CDR1 is SGHTA and CDR2 FQGNSA. CDR3 sequence: CASSLLGLAGGETQYF. The CDR3 region has the DNA TGTGCCAGCAGCTTATTGGGGCTAGCGGGAGGAGAGACCCAGTACTTC.

This chain uses TRBV19 with TRBJ1-6, with TRBD1 as a possible D gene (5 bases). The CDR3 runs to 15 residues. Trimming stripped 6 bases from V and 10 bases from J, with 19 bases between. Germline CDR1 and CDR2: LNHDA and SQIVND (reference sequence). The CDR3: CASSPLRDSGSPLHF. CDR3 nucleotide sequence: TGTGCCAGTAGCCCACTCCGGGACTCTGGGTCACCCCTCCACTTT.

V is TRBV18 and J is TRBJ1-2; possibly TRBD1 for D (6 bases). The CDR3 extends over 13 amino acids. Germline V CDR1 and CDR2: KGHSH, LQKENI. Trimming took 4 bases from V and 5 from J, leaving 11 bases between them. Here the CDR3 DNA reads TGTGCCAGCTCACTCGGGGGGCTGTATGGCTACACCTTC. Translating gives CASSLGGLYGYTF.

The genes are TRBV7-8 and TRBJ2-3; 7 positions match TRBD2. V shed 7 bases, J shed 0 bases, and the junction held 19 bases outside the gene matches. The CDR3 runs to 19 residues. CDR1 is SGHVS and CDR2 is FQNEAQ in the germline V gene. The CDR3 loop is CASTSAWRGSLYSTDTQYF. The DNA for the CDR3 is TGTGCCAGCACCTCAGCCTGGCGGGGGTCTCTTTATAGCACAGATACGCAGTATTTT.

The chain has TRBV4-2 and TRBJ2-5; D not resolved. This CDR3 is 15 amino acids long. The ends were cut back, 1 base at V and 4 bases at J, with 13 bases in the middle. CDR1 and CDR2 from the germline V gene are LGHNA and YNFKEQ. CDR3 in DNA: TGTGCCAGCAGCCAAGGTCAATACAGCCCAGAGACCCAGTACTTC. Its translation is CASSQGQYSPETQYF.

Only one count was recorded for this clone. V gene TRBV15 combines with J gene TRBJ1-5; D is possibly TRBD1 (5 bases). This CDR3 comprises 15 residues. Looked up from germline, CDR1 is LNHNV and CDR2 is YYDKDF (reference sequence). Trimming removed 4 bases at V and 0 bases at J, with 10 bases between. This chain's CDR3 is CATSIWRGSNQPQHF. DNA of the CDR3: TGTGCCACCAGCATTTGGAGGGGTAGCAATCAGCCCCAGCATTTT.

This chain connects TRBV10-3 to TRBJ1-5, with a tentative D call TRBD1 (6 bases). The V end was cut by 2 bases, the J end by 4 bases, with 6 bases between. The length of the CDR3 is 13 residues. The germline CDR1 and CDR2 sequences are ENHRY and SYGVKD. CDR3 bases: TGTGCCATCAGTGAGGGACAGAATCAGCCCCAGCATTTT. Its protein product is CAISEGQNQPQHF.

In this sample, this clone turned up a few times. Here the CDR3 reads CASSWTSGAGYEQYF. The CDR3 nucleotides read TGTGCCAGCAGCTGGACTAGCGGGGCGGGATACGAGCAGTACTTC. The rearrangement uses TRBV7-2 and TRBJ2-7, with 12 bases that match TRBD2. Germline V gene data show CDR1 as SGHTA and CDR2 as FQGNSA. The V gene end was trimmed by 4 bases and the J gene end by 4 bases; junction bases not matched to a gene: 5. CDR3 length: 15 amino acids.

CDR3 in amino acids: CAIRQGATNEKLFF. The CDR3 DNA reads as TGTGCCATCAGACAGGGGGCAACTAATGAAAAACTGTTTTTT. The gene calls are TRBV10-3 and TRBJ1-4; 8 bases align to TRBD1. Looked up from germline, CDR1 is ENHRY and CDR2 is SYGVKD. V shed 6 bases and J 0 bases; nucleotides not matched to a gene: 0. This CDR3 is built from 14 residues.

The rearrangement joins TRBV3-1 (or the pseudogene TRBV3-2) to TRBJ2-2, with D possibly TRBD2 on 6 matching bases. This CDR3 region has 14 residues. V gave up 1 base and J gave up 7 bases, with 10 bases separating them. CDR1 and CDR2 (germline): LGHDT, YNNKEL (reference sequence). The CDR3 loop is CASSQVPEGGELFF. CDR3 DNA: TGTGCCAGCAGCCAAGTTCCGGAGGGCGGGGAGCTGTTTTTT.

The chain recombines TRBV5-1 with TRBJ1-1; TRBD1 matches 9 bases. Germline V gene lookup returns CDR1 SGHRS and CDR2 YFSETQ. The CDR3 runs 16 residues. V lost 2 bases and J lost 4; bases outside the gene matches: 9. The CDR3 DNA is TGCGCCAGCAGCTTCGGCGGGACAGGGTCTAGCACTGAAGCTTTCTTT. Its translation is CASSFGGTGSSTEAFF.

A few counts support this clone. The V gene is TRBV4-2, the J gene TRBJ2-7; 10 bases agree with TRBD1. This CDR3 comprises 16 residues. The germline V gene encodes CDR1 LGHNA and CDR2 YNFKEQ. V was clipped by 3 bases and J by 5 bases; unmatched bases: 10. Here the CDR3 reads CASSQDRGTGNDEQYF. CDR3 nucleotide sequence: TGTGCCAGCAGCCAGGACAGGGGGACAGGGAACGACGAGCAGTACTTC.

This clone was counted at least ten times. Here the CDR3 reads CASTGDRGQPQHF. CDR3 DNA: TGTGCCAGTACGGGGGACAGGGGACAGCCCCAGCATTTT. V and J are TRBV12-3 or TRBV12-4 and TRBJ1-5, with 10 positions matching TRBD1. V gave up 9 bases and J gave up 7 bases; unmatched junction bases: 6. There are 13 residues in the CDR3.

The DNA for the CDR3 is TGTGCCAGCAGTTTTCAGGGGGCGCATGAAAAACTGTTTTTT. Translating it yields CASSFQGAHEKLFF. The rearrangement links TRBV27 to TRBJ1-4; TRBD1 aligns across 8 bases. Germline values: CDR1 MNHEY, CDR2 SMNVEV (reference sequence). J gave up 6 bases and V 3 bases, and 3 bases lay outside the gene matches. The CDR3 covers 14 residues. Supplemented by reference TRBV27 and TRBJ1-4, the full variable domain reads EAQVTQNPRYLITVTGKKLTVTCSQNMNHEYMSWYRQDPGLGLRQIYYSMNVEVTDKGDVPEGYKVSRKEKRNFPLILESPSPNQTSLYFCASSFQGAHEKLFFGSGTQLSVL.

V is TRBV11-3 and J is TRBJ2-5; D call uncertain. CDR1 and CDR2 (germline): SGHNT, YENEEA. The CDR3 has 13 residues. The ends were cut back, 2 bases at V and 5 bases at J, with 9 bases in the middle. CDR3 DNA sequence: TGTGCCAGCAGCTTACAGGTCCGGGAGACCCAGTACTTC. Residues: CASSLQVRETQYF.

J is TRBJ2-3 and V is TRBV19; TRBD1 matches at 7 bases. CDR1 and CDR2 from the germline V gene are LNHDA and SQIVND (reference sequence). There are 14 residues in the CDR3. Trimming at V came to 6 bases and at J to 5 bases, leaving 8 bases not matched to a gene. CDR3 in amino acids: CASRQGRGGDTQYF. The CDR3 DNA sequence: TGTGCCAGTAGACAGGGGCGCGGAGGAGATACGCAGTATTTT.

This chain connects TRBV4-3 to TRBJ1-2; D gene unclear. The V end lost 4 bases, the J end lost 1 base, and 10 bases lay between the germline ends. Germline lookup yields CDR1 LGHNA and CDR2 YSLEER. This CDR3 is built from 14 residues. CDR3 in amino acids: CASSPAVSNYGYTF. As DNA, the CDR3 is TGCGCCAGCAGCCCGGCGGTCAGTAACTATGGCTACACCTTC.

V gene TRBV6-4 combines with J gene TRBJ1-4, with D tentatively TRBD1 (5 bases). The CDR3 totals 15 residues. V lost 11 bases and J lost 0, with 16 bases in between. In germline, CDR1 is MRHNA, CDR2 SNTAGT. The CDR3 nucleotides read TGTGCCGCCGGAGGCCGGGGGTCAACTAATGAAAAACTGTTTTTT. It specifies CAAGGRGSTNEKLFF.

V usage is TRBV5-8 and J usage is TRBJ1-2; 11 bases agree with TRBD1. In germline, CDR1 is SGHTS, CDR2 YDEGEE. There are 14 residues in the CDR3. J gave up 7 bases and V 4 bases, and 6 bases lay outside the gene matches. CDR3 protein: CASSPWTGGGGYTF. The CDR3 DNA is TGTGCCAGCAGCCCGTGGACAGGGGGCGGTGGCTACACCTTC. The whole variable domain, remainder taken from reference TRBV5-8 and TRBJ1-2, is EAGVTQSPTHLIKTRGQQATLRCSPISGHTSVYWYQQALGLGLQFLLWYDEGEERNRGNFPPRFSGRQFPNYSSELNVNALELEDSALYLCASSPWTGGGGYTFGSGTRLTVV.

CDR3 amino acids: CASRPGGNSPLHF. Here the CDR3 DNA reads TGTGCCAGCAGACCGGGGGGAAATTCACCCCTCCACTTT. J is TRBJ1-6 and V is TRBV6-5; maybe TRBD1 (5 bases). The V and J ends lost 6 bases and 7 bases respectively, with 10 bases between them. Germline CDR1 MNHEY, CDR2 SVGAGI. This CDR3 region has 13 residues.

In this sample, this clone turned up once. The gene calls are TRBV5-1 and TRBJ2-3; 7 bases line up with TRBD2. Trimming at V came to 3 bases and at J to 5 bases, leaving 6 bases not matched to a gene. The length of the CDR3 is 14 residues. Germline V gives CDR1 SGHRS, CDR2 YFSETQ. The CDR3 region has the DNA TGCGCCAGCAGCTCCCCGGGGGAGGGAGATACGCAGTATTTT. This gives the protein CASSSPGEGDTQYF.

The genes are TRBV24-1 and TRBJ2-5; 7 nucleotides line up with TRBD1. Germline lookup yields CDR1 KGHDR and CDR2 SFDVKD. This CDR3 comprises 18 residues. V dropped 3 bases and J dropped 3; count of bases not matched to a gene: 15. CDR3 sequence: CATSDGTGTATEKETQYF. CDR3 DNA: TGTGCCACCAGTGATGGCACCGGGACAGCCACCGAAAAAGAGACCCAGTACTTC.

The V and J genes are TRBV24-1 and TRBJ2-1, with 10 bases that match TRBD2. V shed 2 bases and J 8 bases; nucleotides not matched to a gene: 8. The CDR3 runs to 16 residues. From germline, CDR1 is KGHDR and CDR2 SFDVKD. The CDR3 here is CATSDWASGSPHEQFF. The CDR3, as DNA: TGTGCCACCAGTGATTGGGCTAGCGGGAGCCCACATGAGCAGTTCTTC.

The chain combines TRBV9 with TRBJ2-1; D possibly corresponds to TRBD1 (5 bases). V was trimmed by 3 bases and J by 13 bases, leaving 23 bases between them. The CDR3 is 15 amino acids. Germline V CDR1 and CDR2: SGDLS, YYNGEE. The CDR3 nucleotides read TGTGCCAGCAGCGCGACAGTAGCCACGCTGATGGACCAGTTCTTC. It specifies CASSATVATLMDQFF.